What follows are 30 T cell receptor beta chains derived from one specimen sequenced in a study of T cell repertoires in cytomegalovirus infection. TCRdb independently ran MiXCR on the reads; one entry per CDR3 protein. The sample has 400,000 or so distinct CDR3 sequences; roughly 18% are singletons. Input material: PBMCs. These TCRs come from a human donor in good health (CMV status not recorded). Some clones in this sample may be carry-over from other donors' samples.

This clonotype has a handful of counts. The rearrangement joins TRBV29-1 to TRBJ1-1; D remains unclear. The germline gives CDR1 SQVTM, CDR2 ANQGSEA. CDR3 length: 17 amino acids. The V end was cut by 5 bases, the J end by 0 bases, with 22 bases between. In DNA form, the CDR3 reads TGCAGCGTTTACGGTACGACTCCCTGGCTCCTGAACACTGAAGCTTTCTTT. Protein product: CSVYGTTPWLLNTEAFF.

V usage is TRBV7-2 and J usage is TRBJ2-2; D possibly corresponds to TRBD2 (6 bases). CDR1 SGHTA and CDR2 FQGNSA come from the germline V gene. The V and J ends lost 5 bases and 3 bases respectively, with 13 bases between them. The CDR3 length is 15 residues. This CDR3 reads CASSESPGDTGELFF. DNA of the CDR3: TGTGCCAGCAGCGAGTCCCCGGGGGACACCGGGGAGCTGTTTTTT.

The chain is built from TRBV3-1 and TRBJ1-1; 11 nucleotides match TRBD1. In germline, CDR1 is LGHDT, CDR2 YNNKEL (reference sequence). The CDR3 loop spans 16 amino acids. V gave up 5 bases and J gave up 3 bases; unmatched junction bases: 8. The CDR3 region is CASSEPGQGEDTEAFF. DNA of the CDR3: TGTGCCAGCAGCGAGCCGGGACAGGGGGAGGACACTGAAGCTTTCTTT.

This chain links TRBV19 with TRBJ1-5; D perhaps matches TRBD1 (6 bases). CDR3 length: 15 amino acids. V lost 4 bases to trimming and J lost 0 bases, with 10 bases between them. Per germline, CDR1 LNHDA and CDR2 SQIVND (reference sequence). CDR3 sequence reads: CASSRTVYSNQPQHF. Written as DNA, the CDR3 is TGTGCCAGTAGTAGGACAGTCTATAGCAATCAGCCCCAGCATTTT.

This clonotype was counted a few times. The V call is TRBV4-1, the J call TRBJ1-2, with TRBD1 as a possible D gene (6 bases). The CDR3 length is 14 residues. Germline V lookup: CDR1 MGHRA, CDR2 YSYEKL. V shed 1 base and J shed 8 bases, with 14 bases lying between them. The CDR3 region has the DNA TGCGCCAGCAGCCAAGTTCGGCACAGGGAAGGCTACACCTTC. Translation gives CASSQVRHREGYTF.

The V call is TRBV10-3, the J call TRBJ2-7; 7 bases map to TRBD1. With V trimmed by 10 bases and J by 3 bases, 21 bases remained unmatched. CDR3 size: 17 residues. Germline V lookup: CDR1 ENHRY, CDR2 SYGVKD. CDR3 in DNA: TGTGCCACACTATTACGAACCCGAGAGTCAGGGGGCTACGAGCAGTACTTC. Translating gives CATLLRTRESGGYEQYF.

This clonotype was found a few times. J is TRBJ1-3 and V is TRBV11-2; the D is unclear. This CDR3 contains 13 residues. Germline V gives CDR1 SGHAT, CDR2 FQNNGV. V was shortened by 5 bases and J by 3 bases, with 8 bases between the two germline ends. CDR3: CASSGGNGNTIYF. DNA of the CDR3: TGTGCCAGCAGCGGAGGAAATGGAAACACCATATATTTT.

This clonotype came up many times. This chain connects TRBV7-2 to TRBJ2-3; D unclear. Trimming took off 3 bases at V and 0 bases at J, with 7 bases between the two ends. The CDR3 extends over 14 amino acids. Germline V gene data show CDR1 as SGHTA and CDR2 as FQGNSA. CDR3 sequence (DNA): TGTGCCAGCAGCTTCGAGCAAAGCACAGATACGCAGTATTTT. Protein product: CASSFEQSTDTQYF.

This clonotype was detected ten times or more. The chain joins TRBV6-2 or TRBV6-3 to TRBJ2-1, with TRBD2 matching over 9 bases. CDR1 and CDR2 (germline): MNHEY, SVGEGT. The CDR3 loop spans 16 amino acids. Trimming took 1 base from V and 1 from J; bases not matched to a gene: 2. CDR3 sequence: CASSYWAGGSYNEQFF. In DNA form, the CDR3 reads TGTGCCAGCAGTTACTGGGCGGGAGGGTCCTACAATGAGCAGTTCTTC.

This clonotype was detected a few times. This chain links TRBV29-1 with TRBJ1-3, with no clear D. This CDR3 has 12 amino acids. V was trimmed by 6 bases and J by 0 bases, leaving 6 bases between them. CDR1 is SQVTM, CDR2 ANQGSEA, per germline. The CDR3 protein is CSVQFSGNTIYF. The CDR3 DNA follows: TGCAGCGTCCAATTCTCTGGAAACACCATATATTTT.

This clonotype was observed a handful of times. The V call is TRBV7-6, the J call TRBJ2-1; tentative D call: TRBD2 (6 bases). CDR1 and CDR2 (germline): SGHVS, FNYEAQ. V lost 1 base to trimming and J lost 3 bases, with 10 bases between them. This CDR3 has 15 residues. The CDR3 is CASSLGGNDYNEQFF. The DNA of the CDR3 is TGTGCCAGCAGCTTAGGCGGGAACGACTACAATGAGCAGTTCTTC.

This clonotype was seen a handful of times. The chain links TRBV20-1 to TRBJ2-5, with D maybe TRBD2 (6 bases). The germline V gene encodes CDR1 DFQATT and CDR2 SNEGSKA (reference sequence). V lost 4 bases to trimming and J lost 3 bases, with 15 bases between them. The CDR3 is 14 amino acids. The CDR3 bases are TGCAGTGCTACCCCGGGACTCGGAAAAGAGACCCAGTACTTC. Protein product: CSATPGLGKETQYF.

The chain combines TRBV15 with TRBJ2-5, with D uncertain. The CDR3 sequence is 14 residues long. CDR1 and CDR2 (germline): LNHNV, YYDKDF (reference sequence). V lost 1 base and J 3 bases, leaving 9 bases between the germline ends. CDR3 nucleotides: TGTGCCACCAGCAGAGGTGGTAGCAAAGAGACCCAGTACTTC. As protein: CATSRGGSKETQYF.

This clonotype was detected ten times or more. The chain is built from TRBV12-3 or TRBV12-4 and TRBJ2-5; TRBD1 matches at 8 bases. The CDR3 totals 16 residues. V lost 2 bases to trimming and J lost 4 bases; unmatched junction nucleotides: 9. CDR3 DNA sequence: TGTGCCAGCAGTTTAATAGTATTCAGGGGGCCAGAGACCCAGTACTTC. Translating gives CASSLIVFRGPETQYF.

This clonotype was counted a few times. J is TRBJ1-4 and V is TRBV11-2; TRBD1 aligns across 7 bases. Trimming took 10 bases from V and 8 from J; bases not matched to a gene: 10. The length of the CDR3 is 13 residues. Germline loops: CDR1 SGHAT, CDR2 FQNNGV. The CDR3 bases are TGTGCCACCGGCGAGGGGGCCGGCGAAAAACTGTTTTTT. Translation: CATGEGAGEKLFF. The full variable domain, with the rest looked up from reference TRBV11-2 and TRBJ1-4, is EAGVAQSPRYKIIEKRQSVAFWCNPISGHATLYWYQQILGQGPKLLIQFQNNGVVDDSQLPKDRFSAERLKGVDSTLKIQPAKLEDSAVYLCATGEGAGEKLFFGSGTQLSVL.

The chain combines TRBV7-6 with TRBJ2-3, with unresolved D. Germline-derived CDR1 and CDR2 are SGHVS and FNYEAQ. Trimming removed 5 bases at V and 4 bases at J, with 10 bases between. The CDR3 totals 13 residues. CDR3 sequence reads: CASSANMADTQYF. The CDR3 DNA sequence: TGTGCCAGCAGCGCTAACATGGCAGATACGCAGTATTTT.

The gene calls are TRBV12-3 or TRBV12-4 and TRBJ2-2; a weak D match, TRBD1 (6 bases). V lost 3 bases, J lost 8 bases, and 13 bases lay in between. The CDR3 runs to 14 residues. In nucleotides, the CDR3 is TGTGCCAGCAGTTTTATACAGGGTGGAGGGGAGCTGTTTTTT. It is translated as CASSFIQGGGELFF.

CDR3 nucleotides: TGCAGCGTTGAAGACGCAACAGGGAGGAGGGGGGAGACCCAGTACTTC. Residues: CSVEDATGRRGETQYF. The chain joins TRBV29-1 to TRBJ2-5; TRBD1 or TRBD2 may be the D gene (6 bases each). Deletions cut 0 bases from V and 5 bases from J, with 19 bases between. The V gene's germline CDR1 is SQVTM and CDR2 ANQGSEA. The CDR3 covers 16 residues.

This clonotype was found many times. This sequence joins TRBV5-1 and TRBJ1-2; D unresolved. Trimming removed 1 base at V and 4 bases at J, with 8 bases between. The CDR3 sequence is 13 residues long. CDR1 is SGHRS, CDR2 YFSETQ, per germline. In DNA, the CDR3 is TGCGCCAGCAGCTTGTCCCCTGCCTATGGCTACACCTTC. Amino acid sequence: CASSLSPAYGYTF.

In its sample, this clonotype was seen many times. The chain has TRBV19 and TRBJ1-2, with D perhaps TRBD1 (5 bases). Germline V gene sequence: CDR1 LNHDA, CDR2 SQIVND (reference sequence). V shed 4 bases and J shed 4 bases, with 13 bases lying between them. The CDR3 length is 14 residues. CDR3 amino acids: CASSTGTRFYGYTF. The CDR3 DNA follows: TGTGCCAGTAGTACCGGGACCCGGTTCTATGGCTACACCTTC.

V usage is TRBV20-1 and J usage is TRBJ1-1; D is uncertain. The ends were cut back, 3 bases at V and 1 base at J, with 21 bases in the middle. CDR3 length: 17 amino acids. In germline, CDR1 is DFQATT, CDR2 SNEGSKA (reference sequence). CDR3 amino acids: CSARDYRQFVQNTEAFF. CDR3 DNA sequence: TGCAGTGCTAGGGATTATAGGCAGTTTGTTCAGAACACTGAAGCTTTCTTT.

This clonotype showed up many times. This sequence joins TRBV11-2 and TRBJ1-1; tentative D call: TRBD1 (5 bases). The CDR3 totals 12 residues. The V end lost 8 bases, the J end lost 6 bases, and 13 bases lay between the germline ends. CDR1 and CDR2 (germline): SGHAT, FQNNGV. For the CDR3, the DNA is TGTGCCAGCGGTCATTTGGGGGCTGAAGCTTTCTTT. As protein: CASGHLGAEAFF. The entire variable domain, with the rest obtained from reference TRBV11-2 and TRBJ1-1, is as follows: EAGVAQSPRYKIIEKRQSVAFWCNPISGHATLYWYQQILGQGPKLLIQFQNNGVVDDSQLPKDRFSAERLKGVDSTLKIQPAKLEDSAVYLCASGHLGAEAFFGQGTRLTVV.

This clonotype has ten or more counts. This chain links TRBV28 with TRBJ2-7, with D uncertain. CDR1 and CDR2 from the germline V gene are MDHEN and SYDVKM. V shed 5 bases and J shed 5 bases, with 16 bases lying between them. The CDR3 is 14 residues long. The DNA of the CDR3 is TGTGCCAGCAGTCGACCTCCTGTTCGCCACGAGCAGTACTTC. Translating gives CASSRPPVRHEQYF.

This clonotype was detected a few times. V usage is TRBV7-8 and J usage is TRBJ2-3, with D perhaps TRBD2 (6 bases). V was pared by 5 bases and J by 4 bases, with 25 bases between. Germline assignment: CDR1 SGHVS and CDR2 FQNEAQ. This CDR3 spans 18 amino acids. The CDR3 loop is CASSPRPPPGSFADTQYF. Here the CDR3 DNA reads TGTGCCAGCAGCCCCCGGCCCCCCCCCGGGAGTTTCGCAGATACGCAGTATTTT.

This clonotype was seen ten or more times. This CDR3 reads CASSPPGTSAYNEQFF. The CDR3, as DNA: TGTGCCAGCAGCCCCCCCGGGACTAGCGCGTACAATGAGCAGTTCTTC. This chain links TRBV7-2 with TRBJ2-1, with 10 bases that match TRBD2. This CDR3 comprises 16 residues. CDR1 is SGHTA, CDR2 FQGNSA, per germline. V dropped 5 bases and J dropped 4; count of bases not matched to a gene: 8.

The chain recombines TRBV4-2 with TRBJ2-6; D gene unclear. Trimming left V 4 bases short and J 0 bases short, with 7 bases between. CDR3 length: 15 amino acids. Germline V gene data show CDR1 as LGHNA and CDR2 as YNFKEQ. Here the CDR3 reads CASSRGDSGANVLTF. CDR3 DNA sequence: TGTGCCAGCAGCCGAGGCGACTCTGGGGCCAACGTCCTGACTTTC.

The genes are TRBV2 and TRBJ2-5; a possible D gene is TRBD2 (6 bases). Germline V CDR1 and CDR2: SNHLY, FYNNEI. Trimming took off 9 bases at V and 4 bases at J, with 15 bases between the two ends. The CDR3 covers 13 residues. CDR3 in DNA: TGTGCCAGTTCCTTCGGGAGCTTAGAGACCCAGTACTTC. This codes for CASSFGSLETQYF.

V and J are TRBV20-1 and TRBJ2-7; D unresolved. Trimming pared 0 bases from V and 3 bases from J, leaving 18 bases between. CDR3 size: 16 residues. Germline assignment: CDR1 DFQATT and CDR2 SNEGSKA (reference sequence). The DNA for the CDR3 is TGCAGTGCTAGAGAGGTACCCTTGGATGGGGTCTACGAGCAGTACTTC. Amino acids: CSAREVPLDGVYEQYF.

The sample holds many counts of this clonotype. The V and J genes are TRBV7-2 and TRBJ2-7, with TRBD2 as a possible D gene (6 bases). CDR1 and CDR2 from the germline V gene are SGHTA and FQGNSA. The CDR3 contains 15 residues. V was clipped by 5 bases and J by 1 base, with 15 bases between them. CDR3: CASSPRGLLSYEQYF. DNA for the CDR3: TGTGCCAGCAGCCCGAGGGGACTGCTATCCTACGAGCAGTACTTC.

This clonotype was detected ten times or more. J is TRBJ2-3 and V is TRBV7-2; TRBD2 agrees at 7 bases. The CDR3 sequence is 15 residues long. V gave up 6 bases and J gave up 2 bases; unmatched junction bases: 8. The germline V gene has CDR1 SGHTA and CDR2 FQGNSA. CDR3 in DNA: TGTGCCAGCAGTCATAGCGGGCAGATCACAGATACGCAGTATTTT. It yields the protein CASSHSGQITDTQYF.